The clone carrying this T cell receptor beta chain was detected only a few times. What it binds is unknown. The sample originates from a study of OX40 agonist ivuxolimab in advanced cancers. Study-wide context: With a range of roughly 20 to 85, age averaged 60 years, and approximately 83% were male. Partial response was recorded in three patients: one hepatocellular carcinoma and two cutaneous melanoma cases. Past anti-PD-1, anti-PD-L1 or anti-CTLA-4 therapy was accepted, and 40% to 45% had received some. Findings and limits, study-wide: Individuals who were partial responders at 0.1-3.0 mg/kg had clonal expansion that ranked among the lowest.

TCRdb keeps only in-frame clones here, not all; method: immunoSEQ multiplex PCR. The table shows about 82,000 clones, with over 80% occurring only once. Germline loops: CDR1 SGHTA, CDR2 FQGTGA. The V and J ends lost 5 bases and 0 bases respectively, with 7 bases between them. The CDR3 covers 13 residues. This sequence joins TRBV7-3 and TRBJ1-1; D gene unclear. Specimen: CD4+ or CD8+ T cells sorted from blood, collected in a trial of the OX40 agonist ivuxolimab. This receptor was taken from an adult with an advanced solid tumor such as melanoma, head and neck, liver or kidney cancer. The CDR3 sequence: CASSLQVNTEAFF. For the CDR3, the DNA is TGTGCCAGCAGCCTCCAGGTGAACACTGAAGCTTTCTTT.